Here is one T cell receptor beta chain with its context. Its antigen is currently unknown. This sample is drawn from a study of molecular identifiers for immune sequencing clone quantification. Study-level points and caveats: Identical TCR molecules sharing a barcode could underestimate highly expanded clone sizes.

TCRdb reanalysed the PCR reads using MiXCR and keeps one entry per CDR3 protein. The profile shows a few hundred thousand distinct CDR3 sequences, around a fifth of them singletons. Germline-derived CDR1 and CDR2 are MNHEY and SMNVEV (reference sequence). The CDR3 totals 15 residues. V was clipped by 8 bases and J by 5 bases; unmatched bases: 11. The sequencing input was naive CD8+ T cells from blood, with Jurkat cell RNA spiked in. The subset was: FACS-sorted CD8+CD4-CCR7+CD45RA+ naive T cells. The V call is TRBV27, the J call TRBJ2-2, with 7 positions matching TRBD1. The source is a human donor in good health. Some libraries in this study had Jurkat cell RNA spiked in. The CDR3 sequence is CASGEGGAWTGELFF. CDR3 nucleotide sequence: TGTGCCAGCGGGGAAGGGGGCGCGTGGACCGGGGAGCTGTTTTTT.